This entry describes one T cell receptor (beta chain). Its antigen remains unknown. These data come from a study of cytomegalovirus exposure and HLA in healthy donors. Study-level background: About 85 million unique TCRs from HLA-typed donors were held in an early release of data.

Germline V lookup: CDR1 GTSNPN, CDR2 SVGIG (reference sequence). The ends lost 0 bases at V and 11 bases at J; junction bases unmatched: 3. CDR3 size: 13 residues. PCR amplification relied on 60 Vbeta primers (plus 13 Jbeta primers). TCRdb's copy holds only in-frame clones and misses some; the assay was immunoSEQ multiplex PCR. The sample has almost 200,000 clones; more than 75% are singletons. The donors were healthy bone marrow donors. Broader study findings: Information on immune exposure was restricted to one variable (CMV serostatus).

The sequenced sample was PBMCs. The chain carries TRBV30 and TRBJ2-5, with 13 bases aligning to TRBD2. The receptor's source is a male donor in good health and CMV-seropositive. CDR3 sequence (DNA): TGTGCCTGGAGTGTCGGACTAGCGGGGGAGCAGTACTTC. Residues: CAWSVGLAGEQYF.